The clone carrying this T cell receptor (beta chain) was seen only a few times. This sample is part of a study of patients and donors after allogeneic stem cell transplantation. The CDR3 is made up of 15 amino acids. The V and J ends lost 0 bases and 3 bases, in that order; junction bases with no gene match: 4. CDR1 is LGHNA, CDR2 YSLEER, per germline. One entry per CDR3 protein results from TCRdb running MiXCR on the RT-PCR reads. The data hold under 170,000 distinct CDR3 sequences, with approximately 35% observed a single time. The V gene is TRBV4-3, the J gene TRBJ1-2; 7 nucleotides match TRBD1. The sample comprised blood, either unsorted or a sorted T cell fraction (not recorded which). This sequence was found in a human donor who was either an allogeneic HSCT recipient or a stem cell or donor lymphocyte infusion donor (not recorded which). It is not recorded whose cells these are; they may come from a transplant donor. This chain's CDR3 is CASSQDTGAHYGYTF. The CDR3 bases are TGCGCCAGCAGCCAAGATACAGGGGCCCACTATGGCTACACCTTC.